Listed below are T cell receptor beta chains from one sample, sequenced in a study of response to subunit inactivated influenza vaccine. From the RT-PCR reads, TCRdb called clonotypes with MiXCR, one entry per CDR3 protein. Found here are around 520,000 distinct CDR3 sequences, about 11% of them singletons; the top ten hold approximately 10%. Sequenced here: PBMCs from blood, sampled on the day of vaccination. These TCRs come from a man aged 45-60 years who received an inactivated influenza vaccine. Both conserved end residues are part of each CDR3. A D gene is named only where the DNA matches it firmly. Clone size appears in some rows only: once, few, many, or a class for an expanded clone.

d_call clone_size j_call v_call cdr3_nt cdr3_aa
. . TRBJ2-3 TRBV5-4 TGTGCCAGCAGCTTGGGAAGGGCACCAGATACGCAGTATTTT CASSLGRAPDTQYF
. . TRBJ1-6 TRBV7-9 TGTGCCAGCAGGTCAGGGTCCCTCAATTCACCCCTCCACTTT CASRSGSLNSPLHF
TRBD2 many TRBJ2-2 TRBV10-3 TGTGCCATCAGTGGACTAGCGGGGGGTCTAACCGGGGAGCTGTTTTTT CAISGLAGGLTGELFF
. many TRBJ2-5 TRBV5-1 TGCGCCAGCAGTTCCGGACAGAGTCAAGAGACCCAGTACTTC CASSSGQSQETQYF
. many TRBJ1-1 TRBV6-5 TGTGCCAGCAAGTTGGGCAGGGAGGTTTTCTTT CASKLGREVFF
. few TRBJ2-7 TRBV12-3/TRBV12-4 TGTGCCAGCAGTTCCAGGGAACTCACCTACGAGCAGTACTTC CASSSRELTYEQYF
. many TRBJ2-1 TRBV20-1 TGCAGTGCTAGAGAGCCTAGGACCCTTTACAACAATGAGCAGTTCTTC CSAREPRTLYNNEQFF
TRBD2 many TRBJ2-1 TRBV14 TGTGCCAGAGGAGCGGGAGGGAAGGACAATGAGCAGTTCTTC CARGAGGKDNEQFF
. few TRBJ2-2 TRBV12-3/TRBV12-4 TGTGCCAGCCGGGGACCTGCCCTTTGGGGGAACACCGGGGAGCTGTTTTTT CASRGPALWGNTGELFF
. . TRBJ1-5 TRBV11-2 TGTGCCAGCAGCTTCGACAATCGTCAGCCCCAGCATTTT CASSFDNRQPQHF
. few TRBJ1-4 TRBV5-6 TGTGCCAGCAGCGACGGCGGCCCTAATGAAAAACTGTTTTTT CASSDGGPNEKLFF
. many TRBJ1-5 TRBV12-3/TRBV12-4 TGTGCCAGCAGTTTAAACAGCCGCCAGCATTTT CASSLNSRQHF
TRBD2 many TRBJ2-1 TRBV20-1 TGCAGTGCTAGAGGGCTAGCGGGAGTCAATGAGCAGTTCTTC CSARGLAGVNEQFF
TRBD1 few TRBJ2-1 TRBV7-8 TGTGCCAGCAGCTTATTAACAGGGGCCTCGGGTAATGAGCAGTTCTTC CASSLLTGASGNEQFF
. . TRBJ2-7 TRBV6-5 TGTGCCAGCAGTTACTCGTGGGGGGCGAGGCAGTACTTC CASSYSWGARQYF
. few TRBJ2-2 TRBV28 TGTGCCAGCAGTTGGTACGCGAACACCGGGGAGCTGTTTTTT CASSWYANTGELFF